These T cell receptor beta chains were read from a single sample in a study of cytomegalovirus exposure and HLA in healthy donors. This table comes from immunoSEQ multiplex PCR, and its TCRdb copy is limited to in-frame clones, with some not included. Of some 120,000 clones in the sample, about 76% were seen once. What was sequenced was PBMCs. The receptor set was obtained from a man between 40 and 49 years old in good health and CMV-seropositive. The CDR3 runs from the conserved cysteine through the conserved F or W. The D gene is left open where the match is weak. Some rows have no size entry. The others give once, few or many, or a class for an expanded clone.

few,TRBJ1-4,TRBV5-6,-,TGTGCCAGCAGCTTGGGTCAGGGAAGTGGGAAACTGTTTTTT,CASSLGQGSGKLFF
-,TRBJ2-7,TRBV18,TRBD1,TGTGCCAGCTCGCCTGGACAGGGGGCTACCTACGAGCAGTACTTC,CASSPGQGATYEQYF
-,TRBJ2-7,TRBV19,-,TGTGCCAGTAGTATCCCCGGGACACCCTACGAGCAGTACTTC,CASSIPGTPYEQYF
-,TRBJ1-1,TRBV7-8,-,TGTGCCAGCAGTCATAGAGGGGGGAACACTGAAGCTTTCTTT,CASSHRGGNTEAFF
-,TRBJ1-5,TRBV25-1,-,TGTGCCAGCAGTGAATTCGGCAATCAGCCCCAGCATTTT,CASSEFGNQPQHF
-,TRBJ2-7,TRBV7-2,-,TGTGCCAGCAGCGCCGGGACACCGTACGAGCAGTACTTC,CASSAGTPYEQYF
-,TRBJ2-2,TRBV5-6,-,TGTGCCAGCAGCTTGGCCCCGGGATCCATGAACACCGGGGAGCTGTTTTTT,CASSLAPGSMNTGELFF
once,TRBJ1-4,TRBV28,TRBD1,TGTGCCAGCAGTCCACGCCGGACAGGGGCCTCTTTT,CASSPRRTGASF
-,TRBJ2-2,TRBV9,TRBD2,TGTGCCAGCAGCGTAGATTTCGATGTAGCGGGCAACACCGGGGAGCTGTTTTTT,CASSVDFDVAGNTGELFF
-,TRBJ1-1,TRBV27,-,TGTGCCAGTTGCAGGGAAGACATGAACACTGAAGCTTTCTTT,CASCREDMNTEAFF
-,TRBJ2-3,TRBV9,TRBD2,TGTGCCAGCAGCCCCCTTACGGGGGGGGCGACAGATACGCAGTATTTT,CASSPLTGGATDTQYF
few,TRBJ1-6,TRBV28,TRBD1,TGTGCCAGCAGCACTGACAGGGACAGCTCCTATAATTCACCCCTCCACTTT,CASSTDRDSSYNSPLHF
-,TRBJ1-6,TRBV28,-,TGTGCCAGCAGGAACGAACGGGGGGATAATTCACCCCTCCACTTT,CASRNERGDNSPLHF
once,TRBJ1-2,TRBV29-1,-,TGCAGCGTCCGGGCGGGGGCGGATGGCTACACCTTC,CSVRAGADGYTF
-,TRBJ2-7,TRBV7-9,-,TGTGCCAGCAGCTTAGGCCAGGTTACCTACGAGCAGTACTTC,CASSLGQVTYEQYF
-,TRBJ2-7,TRBV28,TRBD2,TGTGCCAGCAGTCCCCCCGGGTGGCGGGGGACCTACGAGCAGTACTTC,CASSPPGWRGTYEQYF
-,TRBJ2-7,TRBV30,-,TGTGCCTGGAGCGAGGAGACCTACGAGCAGTACTTC,CAWSEETYEQYF
-,TRBJ1-6,TRBV4-2,-,TGTGCCAGCAGCCAAACAACAACTAATTCACCCCTCCACTTT,CASSQTTTNSPLHF
-,TRBJ2-7,TRBV19,-,TGTGCCAGTAGTACGGGGTTCTACGAGCAGTACTTC,CASSTGFYEQYF
-,TRBJ2-7,TRBV28,-,TGTGCCAGCAGCCTAACAGCCTACGAGCAGTACTTC,CASSLTAYEQYF
-,TRBJ2-2,TRBV5-1,-,TGCGCCAGCAGCTTGGGGGGGACATCGCCAAGGGAGCTGTTTTTT,CASSLGGTSPRELFF
-,TRBJ1-3,TRBV9,-,TGTGCCAGCAGCCTGACATCCGACAGGCAAAGGGGAAACACCATATATTTT,CASSLTSDRQRGNTIYF
-,TRBJ2-2,TRBV10-1,TRBD1,TGCGCCAGCAGCCCGGGGACAGGAAAGAACACCGGGGAGCTGTTTTTT,CASSPGTGKNTGELFF
-,TRBJ2-7,TRBV18,TRBD2,TGTGCCAGCTCACCCGATTCTAGCGGGAGCTATGAGCAGTACTTC,CASSPDSSGSYEQYF
-,TRBJ2-7,TRBV28,TRBD2,TGTGCCAGCACCGATTATAGCGGGAGGACTTCCTACGAGCAGTACTTC,CASTDYSGRTSYEQYF
once,TRBJ2-7,TRBV11-1,TRBD1,TGTGCCAGCAGCCATCACAGGGGGCAGTCCTACGAGCAGTACTTC,CASSHHRGQSYEQYF
-,TRBJ2-7,TRBV13,-,TGTGCCAGCAGCCCTACAGTGACAGGCGAGCAGTACTTC,CASSPTVTGEQYF
few,TRBJ2-3,TRBV2,TRBD1,TGTGCCAGCAGTCCCGGGACAGAACGCACAGATACGCAGTATTTT,CASSPGTERTDTQYF
few,TRBJ1-6,TRBV5-4,-,TGTGCCAGCAGGATAGACGGGGAGTCCTATAATTCACCCCTCCACTTT,CASRIDGESYNSPLHF
-,TRBJ1-4,TRBV18,TRBD1,TGTGCCAGCTCACCACGGGACAGAGGAAATGAAAAACTGTTTTTT,CASSPRDRGNEKLFF
few,TRBJ1-1,TRBV10-3,-,TGTGCCATCCAGGGATACATGAACACTGAAGCTTTCTTT,CAIQGYMNTEAFF
-,TRBJ1-2,TRBV6-5,-,TGTGCCAGCAGTCCCCGGGGCTATGGCTACACCTTC,CASSPRGYGYTF
-,TRBJ1-2,TRBV7-2,-,TGTGCCAGCAGCTTAGTGGCACCTAACTATGGCTACACCTTC,CASSLVAPNYGYTF
-,TRBJ2-1,TRBV9,TRBD2,TGTGCCAGCAGCACTCCATATAGCGGGTATGAGCAGTTCTTC,CASSTPYSGYEQFF
-,TRBJ1-2,TRBV5-1,TRBD1,TGCGCCAGCAGCATCAGACAGGGAACCCACTATGGCTACACCTTC,CASSIRQGTHYGYTF
-,TRBJ1-5,TRBV28,-,TGTGCCAGCAGTTTAAGAGAAGCGTATGCAACTCAGCCCCAGCATTTT,CASSLREAYATQPQHF
few,TRBJ1-2,TRBV5-1,TRBD1,TGCGCCAGCAGCTTGGGGACAGGGTTAAAGTATGGCTACACCTTC,CASSLGTGLKYGYTF
-,TRBJ1-1,TRBV28,TRBD1,TGTGCCAGCAGTTACACAGGGGGGAACACTGAAGCTTTCTTT,CASSYTGGNTEAFF
-,TRBJ1-2,TRBV28,TRBD1,TGTGCCAGCGACAGGGGGCGTTTCGGAGGCTACACCTTC,CASDRGRFGGYTF
few,TRBJ1-1,TRBV5-4,-,TGTGCCAGCAGCTTGCCCGATGGGGGGGGCACTGAAGCTTTCTTT,CASSLPDGGGTEAFF
-,TRBJ1-3,TRBV5-4,TRBD1,TGTGCCAGCAGCGCGACAGGGCGTTTCTCTGGAAACACCATATATTTT,CASSATGRFSGNTIYF
-,TRBJ1-5,TRBV2,TRBD1,TGTGCCAGCAGTACCCGACAGGGCTATAATCAGCCCCAGCATTTT,CASSTRQGYNQPQHF
-,TRBJ1-2,TRBV10-3,TRBD1,TGTGCCATCAGTGTGGGACAGGACTACTATGGCTACACCTTC,CAISVGQDYYGYTF
few,TRBJ2-2,TRBV5-4,-,TGTGCCAGCAGCTTGTCTCGGCAGGGGGGTACCGGGGAGCTGTTTTTT,CASSLSRQGGTGELFF
-,TRBJ2-1,TRBV29-1,TRBD2,TGCAGCGTGGGAACTAGCGGGGGGCTCCCGTTCTTC,CSVGTSGGLPFF
few,TRBJ2-1,TRBV7-2,-,TGTGCCAGCAGCTTAGCCCGAAACTCGTTCAATGAGCAGTTCTTC,CASSLARNSFNEQFF